Listed here are 2 T cell receptor beta chains from one sample, sequenced in a study of identical twins. TCRdb itself ran the 5' RACE reads through MiXCR, one entry per CDR3 protein. Altogether around 550,000 distinct CDR3 sequences are present, about 16% being singletons, with the ten largest covering roughly 0.43%. These data are also associated with another study on yellow fever vaccine responses in identical twins.

The sample was CD4+ T cells sorted from blood. The receptors come from a woman between 18 and 30 years old in good health.

This clonotype was seen a handful of times. The V gene is TRBV9, the J gene TRBJ2-5; 9 nucleotides align to TRBD2. V shed 3 bases, J shed 1 base, and the junction held 4 bases outside the gene matches. The CDR3 spans 15 residues. Germline V gene sequence: CDR1 SGDLS, CDR2 YYNGEE. CDR3 loop: CASSGGGLAQETQYF. DNA for the CDR3: TGTGCCAGCAGCGGGGGGGGACTAGCCCAAGAGACCCAGTACTTC. The entire variable domain, with the rest obtained from reference TRBV9 and TRBJ2-5, is as follows: DSGVTQTPKHLITATGQRVTLRCSPRSGDLSVYWYQQSLDQGLQFLIQYYNGEERAKGNILERFSAQQFPDLHSELNLSSLELGDSALYFCASSGGGLAQETQYFGPGTRLLVL.

This clonotype was detected only a few times. The J gene is TRBJ2-3, the V gene TRBV7-8; no clear D. Germline V gene data show CDR1 as SGHVS and CDR2 as FQNEAQ. Trimming shortened V by 6 bases and J by 3 bases, and 16 bases separated the two germline ends. The CDR3 sequence is 15 residues long. The DNA of the CDR3 is TGTGCCAGCAGATCGGCCGTAGTGATTACAGATACGCAGTATTTT. This encodes CASRSAVVITDTQYF.